The following is a T cell receptor beta chain sequence with its context. This CDR3 contains 14 residues. The germline V and J ends were trimmed by 4 bases and 1 base, with 10 bases remaining between them. Germline CDR1 MDHEN, CDR2 SYDVKM. The sample is drawn from a study of T cell clones after liver transplantation. The wider study: TCRbeta sequencing after a pre-transplant mixed lymphocyte reaction identified graft-donor-reactive clones, later tracked in post-transplant blood.

Assay: immunoSEQ multiplex PCR; the TCRdb copy retains only in-frame clones and omits some. The sample yields about 68,000 clones, nearly 95% seen once. Sequences were derived from CD4+ T cells from blood, sampled about 26 months after liver transplant. The V gene is TRBV28, the J gene TRBJ1-2; D is undetermined. This sequence originates from a human patient who received a liver transplant. The graft donor may account for some of the T cells. This chain's CDR3 is CASSSSPVNYGYTF. The CDR3 region has the DNA TGTGCCAGCAGTTCAAGCCCCGTTAACTATGGCTACACCTTC.